This entry lists 13 T cell receptor beta chains sequenced from one sample in a study of early T cells in non-severe SARS-CoV-2 infection. TCRdb called the 5' RACE reads again in MiXCR, with one record for every CDR3 protein. The sample consists of 30,000 or so distinct CDR3 sequences, roughly 6.6% of them appearing once. Sample: whole blood. The receptors originated from an adult who was a healthcare worker with PCR-confirmed SARS-CoV-2 infection or an uninfected control (not recorded which).

This clonotype was recorded many times. This chain joins TRBV2 and TRBJ2-1; possibly TRBD2 for D (5 bases). V shed 7 bases and J shed 5 bases, with 21 bases lying between them. The germline CDR1 and CDR2 sequences are SNHLY and FYNNEI. CDR3 size: 16 residues. The CDR3 protein is CASTATRIVRDNEQFF. DNA for the CDR3: TGTGCCAGCACCGCCACTAGAATAGTTCGGGACAATGAGCAGTTCTTC.

The sample holds many counts of this clonotype. The V call is TRBV11-2, the J call TRBJ2-2; 7 nucleotides line up with TRBD2. Trimming removed 5 bases from V and 7 bases from J; junction bases left unmatched: 16. The CDR3 covers 17 residues. Germline lookup yields CDR1 SGHAT and CDR2 FQNNGV. The CDR3 region is CASSPSRMGGEIGELFF. The CDR3 DNA reads TGTGCCAGCAGCCCGTCCCGAATGGGAGGGGAAATCGGGGAGCTGTTTTTT.

The table lists this clonotype with many counts. This chain uses TRBV7-2 with TRBJ2-5; 7 bases are shared with TRBD2. The CDR3 sequence is 13 residues long. Germline CDR1 reads SGHTA; CDR2 reads FQGNSA. Germline trimming cut 3 bases from V and 4 bases from J; bases unmatched to any gene: 2. The CDR3 reads CASSFTGGETQYF. The CDR3 DNA reads TGTGCCAGCAGCTTCACGGGGGGAGAGACCCAGTACTTC.

The table lists this clonotype with many counts. The chain employs TRBV21-1 and TRBJ2-5; TRBD1 is the table's D call, not checked against the DNA. TRBV21-1 is a known pseudogene. This CDR3 has 13 residues. CDR3 loop: CASSRDYQETQYF. CDR3 DNA sequence: TGTGCCAGCAGCCGGGATTATCAAGAGACCCAGTACTTC.

This clonotype was seen repeatedly, ten times or more. The chain uses TRBV4-1 and TRBJ2-7; 7 nucleotides match TRBD2. The CDR3 consists of 15 residues. Trimming cost V 0 bases and J 7 bases; bases outside gene matches: 9. From germline, CDR1 is MGHRA and CDR2 YSYEKL. The CDR3 reads CASSQDEGGLREQYF. CDR3 bases: TGCGCCAGCAGCCAAGATGAGGGAGGGCTAAGGGAGCAGTACTTC.

In its sample, this clonotype was seen many times. V and J are TRBV27 and TRBJ2-7; 11 bases are a match to TRBD1. Germline CDR1 and CDR2: MNHEY and SMNVEV (reference sequence). The CDR3 loop spans 13 amino acids. The junction had 6 bases not matched to a gene; V was cut back by 7 bases and J by 7 bases. The CDR3 region has the DNA TGTGCCAGCAAGGGACAGGGGGTTGGAGAGCAGTACTTC. Encoded protein: CASKGQGVGEQYF.

This clonotype was detected many times. The chain recombines TRBV4-3 with TRBJ1-2; tentative D call: TRBD1 (6 bases). Trimming left V 1 base short and J 4 bases short, with 13 bases between. This CDR3 contains 15 residues. CDR1 and CDR2 (germline): LGHNA, YSLEER. The CDR3 coding sequence is TGCGCCAGCAGCCAAGGGAACGGGGGGCCCTATGGCTACACCTTC. It codes for CASSQGNGGPYGYTF.

This clonotype has at least ten counts. The chain recombines TRBV11-1 with TRBJ1-2, with 7 nucleotides matching TRBD1. The CDR3 is 14 residues long. Germline loops: CDR1 SGHAT, CDR2 FQDESV (reference sequence). V shed 5 bases and J 8 bases; nucleotides not matched to a gene: 11. CDR3 amino acids: CASSINGQDSGYTF. The CDR3 nucleotides are TGTGCCAGCAGCATAAATGGACAGGATAGCGGCTACACCTTC.

The chain carries TRBV2 and TRBJ1-6; no reliable D call. The length of the CDR3 is 12 residues. In germline, CDR1 is SNHLY, CDR2 FYNNEI. The V end was cut by 4 bases, the J end by 5 bases, with 3 bases between. The CDR3 protein is CASSGNNSPLHF. In DNA form, the CDR3 reads TGTGCCAGCAGTGGGAATAATTCACCCCTCCACTTT.

This clonotype has a handful of counts. The chain couples TRBV12-3 or TRBV12-4 to TRBJ1-6; D unresolved. This CDR3 contains 15 residues. Trimming cost V 2 bases and J 7 bases, with 12 bases left between them. Here the CDR3 reads CASSLNPASNSPLHF. The CDR3, as DNA: TGTGCCAGCAGTTTAAATCCAGCTTCCAATTCACCCCTCCACTTT.

This clonotype was observed at least ten times. Mismatch with germline at one junction end may stem from a read error. The chain couples TRBV7-2 to TRBJ1-1; D remains ambiguous. Germline V CDR1 and CDR2: SGHTA, FQGNSA. CDR3 length: 14 residues. CDR3 in amino acids: CASRLDRTADEAFF. CDR3 DNA: TGTGCCAGCAGATTAGATCGGACGGCGGATGAAGCTTTCTTT.

This clonotype has ten or more counts. This rearrangement joins TRBV20-1 to TRBJ1-1; D is undetermined. The CDR3 consists of 11 residues. Germline CDR1 DFQATT, CDR2 SNEGSKA (reference sequence). The CDR3 sequence: CSRRASTEAFF. CDR3 coding DNA: TGCTCGCGGCGGGCAAGCACTGAAGCTTTCTTT.

There are many counts of this clonotype. The chain carries TRBV21-1 and TRBJ2-3; the table's D call, TRBD1, was not checked against the DNA. TRBV21-1 is flagged as a pseudogene. The CDR3 sequence is 17 residues long. In DNA, the CDR3 is TGTGCCAGCAGCAAACCCCGACAGGGGGATGAAACAGATACGCAGTATTTT. Translated, it gives CASSKPRQGDETDTQYF.